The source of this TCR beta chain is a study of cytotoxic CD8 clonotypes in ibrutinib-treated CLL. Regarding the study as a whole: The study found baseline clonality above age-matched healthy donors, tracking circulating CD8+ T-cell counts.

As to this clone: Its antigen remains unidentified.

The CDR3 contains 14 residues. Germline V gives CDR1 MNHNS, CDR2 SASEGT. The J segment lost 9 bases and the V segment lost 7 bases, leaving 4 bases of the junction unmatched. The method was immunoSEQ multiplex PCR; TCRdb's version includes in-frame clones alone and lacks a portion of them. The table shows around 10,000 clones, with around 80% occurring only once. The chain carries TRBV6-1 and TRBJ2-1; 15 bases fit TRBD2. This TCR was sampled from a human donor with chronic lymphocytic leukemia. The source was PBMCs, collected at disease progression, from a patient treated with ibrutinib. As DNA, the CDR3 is TGTGCCAGCAACGGACTAGCGGGGGGGGTTGAGCAGTTCTTC. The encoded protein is CASNGLAGGVEQFF.